This TCR beta chain derives from a study of CD8 T cells in ankylosing spondylitis. General observations from the study: Seemingly characteristic of ankylosing spondylitis blood was a TCR beta motif consisting of roughly 8 highly homologous variants. Certain motif variants had earlier been reported in reactive arthritis synovial fluid and blood. Researchers reportedly found disease-linked clones significantly enriched in matched ankylosing spondylitis synovial fluid.

In TCRdb, the 5' RACE reads were re-called with MiXCR into one record per CDR3 protein. Of around 94,000 distinct CDR3 sequences listed, about 8.3% are singletons. This clonotype came up many times. Antigen unknown. This CDR3 is built from 15 residues. V lost 5 bases and J lost 4, with 17 bases in between. CDR1 MNHEY and CDR2 SMNVEV come from the germline V gene (reference sequence). This clonotype was sampled from a male donor with ankylosing spondylitis. The V gene is TRBV27, the J gene TRBJ1-1; tentatively, D is TRBD1 (5 bases). The sample consisted of blood, either unsorted or a sorted T cell fraction (not recorded which). The CDR3 spells CASSPSTVVGTEAFF. In nucleotides, the CDR3 is TGTGCCAGCAGTCCGTCGACAGTGGTCGGCACTGAAGCTTTCTTT.